One and the same sample provided the 14 T cell receptor beta chains below, sequenced in a study of Ad26.COV2.S vaccination and SARS-CoV-2 variants. Stated treatment: 15 to 20 received Ad26.COV2.S at low or high dose, single or two shots; 5 received placebo; per-sample allocation not given. Samples were taken on day 63 after the first vaccine or placebo injection. Assay used: immunoSEQ multiplex PCR; TCRdb lists only in-frame clones, some missing. The repertoire includes around 370,000 clones, 70% to 90% of them detected once, and roughly 3.1% sits in the top ten. The sample consisted of peripheral blood, taken in a trial of Ad26.COV2.S vaccine versus placebo. Source of these receptors: a person aged 18-65 years who received the Ad26.COV2.S COVID-19 vaccine or a placebo.

The chain recombines TRBV24-1 with TRBJ1-6; 10 nucleotides align to TRBD1. This CDR3 has 17 residues. Germline CDR1 KGHDR, CDR2 SFDVKD. Unmatched junction bases numbered 3, after V lost 0 bases and J lost 5 bases. The CDR3 is CATSDLRQGANNSPLHF. The CDR3 nucleotides are TGTGCCACCAGTGATTTGCGACAGGGGGCGAATAATTCACCCCTCCACTTT.

The rearrangement links TRBV5-1 to TRBJ2-3; D is unclear. This CDR3 comprises 14 residues. Trimming cost V 0 bases and J 2 bases, with 7 bases left between them. Germline V lookup: CDR1 SGHRS, CDR2 YFSETQ. For the CDR3, the DNA is TGCGCCAGCAGCTTGGGACATGACACAGATACGCAGTATTTT. Translated, it gives CASSLGHDTDTQYF.

The V call is TRBV4-3, the J call TRBJ2-2; D is unresolved. V lost 3 bases to trimming and J lost 7 bases, with 9 bases between them. CDR3 length: 13 residues. Germline V gene lookup returns CDR1 LGHNA and CDR2 YSLEER. The CDR3 here is CASSHSEDGELFF. CDR3 in DNA: TGCGCCAGCAGCCACTCAGAAGACGGGGAGCTGTTTTTT.

The V call is TRBV9, the J call TRBJ1-1; no firm D call. Per germline, CDR1 SGDLS and CDR2 YYNGEE. CDR3 size: 13 residues. V was pared by 0 bases and J by 7 bases, with 10 bases between. CDR3 DNA sequence: TGTGCCAGCAGCGTAGCGTGGAACGGTGAAGCTTTCTTT. Residues: CASSVAWNGEAFF.

The CDR3 sequence: CASSLGLALSSYNEQFF. The CDR3 region has the DNA TGTGCCAGCAGCCTCGGACTAGCCCTGAGCTCCTACAATGAGCAGTTCTTC. V and J are TRBV27 and TRBJ2-1, with TRBD2 matching 8 bases. Germline V lookup: CDR1 MNHEY, CDR2 SMNVEV (reference sequence). Losses at the gene ends were 6 bases for V and 0 bases for J; bases not matched to a gene: 10. The CDR3 has 17 residues.

The J gene is TRBJ1-1, the V gene TRBV27; 8 nucleotides match TRBD1. Germline V lookup: CDR1 MNHEY, CDR2 SMNVEV (reference sequence). The ends lost 4 bases at V and 5 bases at J; junction bases unmatched: 9. The CDR3 loop spans 15 amino acids. CDR3 sequence reads: CASSSNRGKRTEAFF. CDR3 sequence (DNA): TGTGCCAGCAGTTCCAACAGGGGGAAAAGGACTGAAGCTTTCTTT.

The genes are TRBV6-5 and TRBJ2-1; 8 bases match TRBD2. CDR1 is MNHEY and CDR2 is SVGAGI in the germline V gene. This CDR3 has 15 residues. Trimming took 6 bases from V and 7 from J; bases not matched to a gene: 11. The CDR3 reads CASRTAAAGANEQFF. The CDR3 DNA is TGTGCCAGCAGGACAGCGGCAGCGGGGGCTAATGAGCAGTTCTTC.

This rearrangement joins TRBV4-1 to TRBJ2-4, with D perhaps TRBD1 or TRBD2 (5 bases each). Germline V CDR1 and CDR2: MGHRA, YSYEKL. The germline V and J ends were trimmed by 4 bases and 7 bases, with 26 bases remaining between them. The CDR3 runs 18 residues. The CDR3 loop is CASSPQSGTQLGSNIQYF. CDR3 DNA: TGCGCCAGCAGCCCACAATCCGGGACCCAACTTGGTTCGAACATTCAGTACTTC.

The CDR3 nucleotides read TGTGCCAGCAGGCCTTCGGGCTCCTACAATGAGCAGTTCTTC. It encodes CASRPSGSYNEQFF. V is TRBV27 and J is TRBJ2-1; D gene uncertain. There are 14 residues in the CDR3. V was clipped by 6 bases and J by 0 bases, with 9 bases between them. CDR1 and CDR2 from the germline V gene are MNHEY and SMNVEV (reference sequence).

The V and J genes are TRBV4-3 and TRBJ2-7; 10 nucleotides line up with TRBD1. This CDR3 has 14 residues. Germline V lookup: CDR1 LGHNA, CDR2 YSLEER. V gave up 4 bases and J gave up 3 bases; unmatched junction bases: 3. This CDR3 is CASSRGQGRYEQYF. CDR3 coding DNA: TGCGCCAGCAGCCGGGGACAGGGGCGCTACGAGCAGTACTTC.

This clone was observed a single time. The rearrangement links TRBV27 to TRBJ1-1, with 11 bases identical to TRBD1. Per the germline V gene, CDR1 is MNHEY and CDR2 is SMNVEV (reference sequence). The CDR3 is made up of 16 amino acids. The V segment lost 5 bases and the J segment 5 bases; nucleotides outside the gene matches: 10. The CDR3 is CASSPNLGQGETEAFF. In DNA form, the CDR3 reads TGTGCCAGCAGTCCCAACCTGGGACAGGGGGAGACTGAAGCTTTCTTT.

The table lists this clone with a count of one. This chain connects TRBV20-1 to TRBJ2-7; the D is unclear. Trimming took 3 bases from V and 3 from J, leaving 18 bases between them. The CDR3 spans 15 residues. The germline CDR1 and CDR2 sequences are DFQATT and SNEGSKA (reference sequence). The CDR3 region has the DNA TGCAGTGCTAGTGGTCCTGCGTTTAAAAGCTACGAGCAGTACTTC. Protein product: CSASGPAFKSYEQYF.

This sequence joins TRBV7-2 and TRBJ2-2; D unresolved. Germline-derived CDR1 and CDR2 are SGHTA and FQGNSA. V lost 5 bases to trimming and J lost 9 bases, with 13 bases between them. This CDR3 contains 13 residues. The CDR3 DNA sequence: TGTGCCAGCAGCCCCAATATGTACCGGGAGCTGTTTTTT. It translates to CASSPNMYRELFF.

The table lists this clone with a few counts. The chain carries TRBV6-2 or TRBV6-3 and TRBJ1-6, with D perhaps TRBD1 (6 bases). The CDR3 consists of 14 residues. Germline loops: CDR1 MNHEY, CDR2 SVGEGT. V dropped 4 bases and J dropped 6 bases, with 10 bases sitting between them. CDR3 loop: CASSSRGINSPLHF. The CDR3 DNA follows: TGTGCCAGCAGTTCAAGGGGGATTAATTCACCCCTCCACTTT.